Below are 21 T cell receptor beta chains sequenced from a single sample in a study of blood T cell repertoires in COVID-19. TCRdb's copy holds only in-frame clones and misses some; the assay was immunoSEQ multiplex PCR. The sample has 150,000 or so clones, just over 85% seen once. Sequenced: peripheral blood. All receptors derive from a woman aged 55-70 years with acute or convalescent COVID-19.

The J gene is TRBJ1-1, the V gene TRBV24-1; D may be TRBD1 (5 bases). V dropped 0 bases and J dropped 5 bases, with 12 bases sitting between them. Per germline, CDR1 KGHDR and CDR2 SFDVKD. CDR3 length: 15 residues. CDR3 residues: CATSDLGRVDTEAFF. In DNA, the CDR3 is TGTGCCACCAGTGATTTGGGCAGGGTGGATACTGAAGCTTTCTTT.

This clone was seen more than once but under ten times. The J gene is TRBJ1-5, the V gene TRBV4-1; 8 bases agree with TRBD1. Germline V gives CDR1 MGHRA, CDR2 YSYEKL. CDR3 length: 16 amino acids. J gave up 1 base and V 4 bases, and 6 bases lay outside the gene matches. The CDR3 nucleotides read TGCGCCAGCAGCCTTTCAGGGGGCGTGAGCAATCAGCCCCAGCATTTT. Its translation is CASSLSGGVSNQPQHF.

The rearrangement uses TRBV12-1 and TRBJ1-1. TRBV12-1 is noted as a pseudogene. This CDR3 is built from 19 residues. The CDR3 DNA reads TGTGCCAGCAGCTTTGCGTTGGGGGGGAGAAACTTTTTGAACACTGAAGCTTTCTTT. As protein: CASSFALGGRNFLNTEAFF.

The sample holds a few counts of this clone. The J gene is TRBJ1-4, the V gene TRBV4-1; 8 bases map to TRBD1. With 4 bases clipped from V and 2 bases from J, the junction kept 15 bases outside the gene matches. Germline V gene lookup returns CDR1 MGHRA and CDR2 YSYEKL. This CDR3 contains 19 residues. Written as DNA, the CDR3 is TGCGCCAGCAGCCGGACGACAGGGGCGTTTTATTTGACTAATGAAAAACTGTTTTTT. Amino acid sequence: CASSRTTGAFYLTNEKLFF.

J is TRBJ1-5 and V is TRBV27, with D possibly TRBD1 on 5 matching bases. Germline CDR1 MNHEY, CDR2 SMNVEV (reference sequence). Trimming left V 3 bases short and J 1 base short, with 13 bases between. The CDR3 spans 16 residues. Here the CDR3 DNA reads TGTGCCAGCAGTTTGAGGGGACTGCCCAGCAATCAGCCCCAGCATTTT. It is translated as CASSLRGLPSNQPQHF.

This chain joins TRBV28 and TRBJ2-1, with D perhaps TRBD2 (6 bases). This CDR3 has 15 amino acids. V was cut by 5 bases and J by 0 bases, with 11 bases left in between. Germline-derived CDR1 and CDR2 are MDHEN and SYDVKM. In nucleotides, the CDR3 is TGTGCCAGCAGTCTGCCGGGAGCCTCCTACAATGAGCAGTTCTTC. This sequence encodes CASSLPGASYNEQFF.

The chain uses TRBV10-3 and TRBJ1-1; the match to TRBD1 covers 8 bases. CDR3 length: 14 residues. The germline V gene has CDR1 ENHRY and CDR2 SYGVKD. Losses at the gene ends were 2 bases for V and 4 bases for J; bases not matched to a gene: 3. The CDR3 is CAISEDRGTTEAFF. CDR3 DNA sequence: TGTGCCATCAGTGAGGACAGGGGCACCACTGAAGCTTTCTTT.

The table lists this clone with a few counts. The chain joins TRBV18 to TRBJ1-1; possible D gene TRBD1, 5 bases. The germline gives CDR1 KGHSH, CDR2 LQKENI. Deletions cut 1 base from V and 0 bases from J, with 12 bases between. CDR3 size: 16 residues. This CDR3 reads CASSPRVDSLNTEAFF. In DNA, the CDR3 is TGTGCCAGCTCACCACGGGTTGACAGCTTGAACACTGAAGCTTTCTTT.

This clone was seen more than once but under ten times. The V gene is TRBV29-1, the J gene TRBJ2-3, with TRBD1 identical over 11 bases. J lost 0 bases, V lost 5 bases, and 7 bases had no gene match. This CDR3 region has 16 residues. CDR1 is SQVTM and CDR2 is ANQGSEA in the germline V gene. The CDR3 bases are TGCAGCGTTCGAGGGACAGGGGGTGGAAGCACAGATACGCAGTATTTT. This codes for CSVRGTGGGSTDTQYF.

The rearrangement links TRBV5-1 to TRBJ1-2; the match to TRBD1 covers 8 bases. This CDR3 has 15 amino acids. The V gene end was trimmed by 4 bases and the J gene end by 4 bases; junction bases not matched to a gene: 9. Germline CDR1 is SGHRS and CDR2 is YFSETQ. CDR3 residues: CASSLQGDSSYGYTF. The CDR3 DNA reads TGCGCCAGCAGCCTACAGGGGGATTCTAGCTATGGCTACACCTTC. Using reference TRBV5-1 and TRBJ1-2 for the parts outside the CDR3, the full variable domain is KAGVTQTPRYLIKTRGQQVTLSCSPISGHRSVSWYQQTPGQGLQFLFEYFSETQRNKGNFPGRFSGRQFSNSRSEMNVSTLELGDSALYLCASSLQGDSSYGYTFGSGTRLTVV.

The CDR3 DNA sequence: TGTGCCTGGAGTGTGGAGGGGAGTCAGCCCCAGCATTTT. This encodes CAWSVEGSQPQHF. The chain joins TRBV30 to TRBJ1-5; D perhaps matches TRBD1 (5 bases). V was cut by 0 bases and J by 6 bases, with 9 bases left in between. Germline V lookup: CDR1 GTSNPN, CDR2 SVGIG (reference sequence). CDR3 length equals 13 residues.

The chain couples TRBV27 to TRBJ2-7; D unclear. The CDR3 is 14 amino acids. The germline V gene encodes CDR1 MNHEY and CDR2 SMNVEV (reference sequence). Trimming removed 2 bases at V and 0 bases at J, with 8 bases between. The CDR3 sequence is CASSLQAISYEQYF. CDR3 DNA sequence: TGTGCCAGCAGTTTACAAGCCATCTCCTACGAGCAGTACTTC.

The V gene is TRBV6-2 or TRBV6-3, the J gene TRBJ2-1; tentative D call: TRBD2 (6 bases). The CDR3 totals 17 residues. Between the trimmed V and J ends, which lost 3 bases and 7 bases, there was a span of 22 bases. CDR1 and CDR2 from the germline V gene are MNHEY and SVGEGT. The CDR3: CASSYLRGYPGENEQFF. The CDR3 region has the DNA TGTGCCAGCAGTTATCTCCGGGGGTACCCGGGGGAGAATGAGCAGTTCTTC.

The chain combines TRBV19 with TRBJ2-1; 12 positions agree with TRBD2. Germline V gene lookup returns CDR1 LNHDA and CDR2 SQIVND (reference sequence). This CDR3 is 15 amino acids long. The V segment lost 4 bases and the J segment 9 bases; nucleotides outside the gene matches: 7. CDR3 sequence reads: CASSTLAGGQGEQFF. The CDR3 coding sequence is TGTGCCAGTAGTACGCTAGCGGGGGGGCAGGGTGAGCAGTTCTTC.

This chain links TRBV15 with TRBJ1-2; D ambiguous. The CDR3 spans 15 residues. V shed 0 bases and J shed 3 bases, with 11 bases lying between them. The V gene's germline CDR1 is LNHNV and CDR2 YYDKDF (reference sequence). As DNA, the CDR3 is TGTGCCACCAGCAGAGATCTAAGGCAGGACTATGGCTACACCTTC. Amino acids: CATSRDLRQDYGYTF. Full variable domain (remainder filled in from reference TRBV15 and TRBJ1-2): DAMVIQNPRYQVTQFGKPVTLSCSQTLNHNVMYWYQQKSSQAPKLLFHYYDKDFNNEADTPDNFQSRRPNTSFCFLDIRSPGLGDTAMYLCATSRDLRQDYGYTFGSGTRLTVV.

The chain combines TRBV19 with TRBJ2-7, with 10 bases aligning to TRBD2. The CDR3 sequence is 15 residues long. The V gene end was trimmed by 4 bases and the J gene end by 3 bases; junction bases not matched to a gene: 6. Germline lookup yields CDR1 LNHDA and CDR2 SQIVND (reference sequence). The CDR3 DNA reads TGTGCCAGTAGTAACAGCGGGGGGGAAATCTACGAGCAGTACTTC. This codes for CASSNSGGEIYEQYF.

V usage is TRBV5-5 and J usage is TRBJ1-2, with 7 bases matching TRBD1. Trimming cost V 4 bases and J 4 bases; bases outside gene matches: 7. The CDR3 sequence is 14 residues long. Germline values: CDR1 SGHKS, CDR2 YYEKEE (reference sequence). The CDR3 here is CASSPAGQVYGYTF. The DNA for the CDR3 is TGTGCCAGCAGCCCCGCCGGACAGGTCTATGGCTACACCTTC. Supplemented by reference TRBV5-5 and TRBJ1-2, the full variable domain reads DAGVTQSPTHLIKTRGQQVTLRCSPISGHKSVSWYQQVLGQGPQFIFQYYEKEERGRGNFPDRFSARQFPNYSSELNVNALLLGDSALYLCASSPAGQVYGYTFGSGTRLTVV.

This chain joins TRBV5-4 and TRBJ2-2; TRBD1 is a possible D gene (6 bases). Germline V gene sequence: CDR1 SGHNT, CDR2 YYREEE (reference sequence). V was pared by 3 bases and J by 4 bases, with 16 bases between. The CDR3 loop spans 16 amino acids. CDR3 nucleotide sequence: TGTGCCAGCAGCTGGGACACGCCCTTCACCACCGGGGAGCTGTTTTTT. Translating it yields CASSWDTPFTTGELFF.

The chain links TRBV10-2 to TRBJ1-1; a possible D gene is TRBD1 (6 bases). Per the germline V gene, CDR1 is WSHSY and CDR2 is SAAADI. The CDR3 spans 14 residues. V was cut by 5 bases and J by 1 base, with 11 bases left in between. The CDR3 DNA reads TGCGCCAGCAGTCCCTTGACAGGGAACACTGAAGCTTTCTTT. Its translation is CASSPLTGNTEAFF.

In its sample, this clone was seen once. The J gene is TRBJ2-3, the V gene TRBV4-2; TRBD1 agrees at 7 bases. V lost 0 bases to trimming and J lost 3 bases; unmatched junction nucleotides: 9. CDR3 length equals 17 residues. Germline CDR1 reads LGHNA; CDR2 reads YNFKEQ. The CDR3 is CASSQELTGQVTDTQYF. CDR3 in DNA: TGTGCCAGCAGCCAAGAATTAACAGGACAGGTTACAGATACGCAGTATTTT.

The chain recombines TRBV5-1 with TRBJ2-1; 9 bases map to TRBD1. Germline V lookup: CDR1 SGHRS, CDR2 YFSETQ. Trimming at V came to 6 bases and at J to 8 bases, leaving 12 bases not matched to a gene. This CDR3 has 15 amino acids. The CDR3 here is CASIQTGGEGYEQFF. In DNA form, the CDR3 reads TGCGCCAGCATTCAAACAGGGGGCGAAGGGTATGAGCAGTTCTTC. Variable domain in full (rest from reference TRBV5-1 and TRBJ2-1): KAGVTQTPRYLIKTRGQQVTLSCSPISGHRSVSWYQQTPGQGLQFLFEYFSETQRNKGNFPGRFSGRQFSNSRSEMNVSTLELGDSALYLCASIQTGGEGYEQFFGPGTRLTVL.